The 10 T cell receptor beta chains listed next were all sequenced from one sample in a study of blood T cell repertoires in COVID-19. The repertoire was sequenced with immunoSEQ multiplex PCR; TCRdb's copy has only in-frame clones and lacks some. In the table there are 200,000 to 250,000 clones, 70% to 90% of which are singletons. Sequenced sample: peripheral blood. Every receptor here comes from a middle-aged man with acute or convalescent COVID-19.

The V gene is TRBV7-2, the J gene TRBJ2-4, with 10 nucleotides matching TRBD1. This CDR3 comprises 14 residues. The germline gives CDR1 SGHTA, CDR2 FQGNSA. V lost 7 bases to trimming and J lost 7 bases; unmatched junction nucleotides: 7. CDR3 region: CASTTPGQGNIQYF. CDR3 DNA: TGTGCCAGCACGACTCCGGGACAGGGGAACATTCAGTACTTC.

The V and J genes are TRBV27 and TRBJ1-2; 10 bases map to TRBD1. Looked up from germline, CDR1 is MNHEY and CDR2 is SMNVEV (reference sequence). With V trimmed by 4 bases and J by 8 bases, 10 bases remained unmatched. This CDR3 contains 15 residues. This CDR3 is CASSSPGTGEAGYTF. The CDR3 DNA reads TGTGCCAGCAGTTCTCCCGGGACAGGGGAGGCGGGCTACACCTTC.

This clone was counted a single time. The rearrangement joins TRBV28 to TRBJ1-2, with 12 positions matching TRBD1. Trimming cost V 9 bases and J 7 bases; bases outside gene matches: 12. Germline assignment: CDR1 MDHEN and CDR2 SYDVKM. The CDR3 consists of 15 residues. The CDR3 DNA follows: TGTGCCAGTTTACCGGGACAGGGGGCTTTAAGTGGCTACACCTTC. Protein sequence: CASLPGQGALSGYTF.

Only a few counts were recorded for this clone. The rearrangement links TRBV18 to TRBJ2-7; D is undetermined. V lost 0 bases and J lost 3, with 12 bases in between. The CDR3 consists of 15 residues. CDR1 and CDR2 (germline): KGHSH, LQKENI. The CDR3 reads CASSPPSGADYEQYF. The DNA of the CDR3 is TGTGCCAGCTCACCACCGTCAGGTGCTGACTACGAGCAGTACTTC.

V gene TRBV6-5 combines with J gene TRBJ1-1; 11 bases match TRBD1. The CDR3 has 16 amino acids. After removal of 0 bases from V and 2 bases from J, the junction contained 2 bases not matched to a gene. Germline assignment: CDR1 MNHEY and CDR2 SVGAGI. This chain's CDR3 is CASSYSDRGRNTEAFF. DNA of the CDR3: TGTGCCAGCAGTTACTCGGACAGGGGGCGAAACACTGAAGCTTTCTTT.

The chain links TRBV29-1 to TRBJ1-2; D not certain. Per germline, CDR1 SQVTM and CDR2 ANQGSEA. This CDR3 comprises 11 residues. V lost 7 bases and J lost 8, with 14 bases in between. The CDR3: CSALSPRGYTF. The CDR3, as DNA: TGCAGCGCCTTGTCCCCGAGGGGCTACACCTTC.

This chain uses TRBV5-1 with TRBJ2-7; tentative D call: TRBD1 (5 bases). Trimming cost V 0 bases and J 0 bases, with 10 bases left between them. Germline-derived CDR1 and CDR2 are SGHRS and YFSETQ. CDR3 size: 15 residues. The CDR3 DNA sequence: TGCGCCAGCAGCTTGGCCGCAGGGCCCTCCTACGAGCAGTACTTC. Its protein is CASSLAAGPSYEQYF. The full variable domain, in which reference TRBV5-1 and TRBJ2-7 provide the parts outside the CDR3, is KAGVTQTPRYLIKTRGQQVTLSCSPISGHRSVSWYQQTPGQGLQFLFEYFSETQRNKGNFPGRFSGRQFSNSRSEMNVSTLELGDSALYLCASSLAAGPSYEQYFGPGTRLTVT.

On this clone itself: Other DNA sequences of this sample code for an identical CDR3. The chain links TRBV30 to TRBJ1-1; tentative D call: TRBD1 (5 bases). CDR3 length equals 12 residues. V was cut by 0 bases and J by 7 bases, with 9 bases left in between. Germline values: CDR1 GTSNPN, CDR2 SVGIG (reference sequence). CDR3 protein: CAWSVWGSEAFF. The CDR3, as DNA: TGTGCCTGGAGTGTATGGGGCAGTGAAGCTTTCTTT.

The chain couples TRBV5-8 to TRBJ1-1; 10 nucleotides agree with TRBD1. Germline values: CDR1 SGHTS, CDR2 YDEGEE. This CDR3 comprises 15 residues. V was pared by 2 bases and J by 4 bases, with 5 bases of the junction left unmatched. The CDR3 region has the DNA TGTGCCAGCAGCTTCGGGACAGGGGAGGGCACTGAAGCTTTCTTT. Translated, it gives CASSFGTGEGTEAFF.

The rearrangement uses TRBV4-2 and TRBJ2-5; 10 bases match TRBD2. CDR3 length: 15 residues. The V gene's germline CDR1 is LGHNA and CDR2 YNFKEQ. With V trimmed by 7 bases and J by 3 bases, 8 bases remained unmatched. CDR3 sequence reads: CASNHRSGGEETQYF. For the CDR3, the DNA is TGTGCCAGCAATCATAGGAGCGGGGGGGAAGAGACCCAGTACTTC.